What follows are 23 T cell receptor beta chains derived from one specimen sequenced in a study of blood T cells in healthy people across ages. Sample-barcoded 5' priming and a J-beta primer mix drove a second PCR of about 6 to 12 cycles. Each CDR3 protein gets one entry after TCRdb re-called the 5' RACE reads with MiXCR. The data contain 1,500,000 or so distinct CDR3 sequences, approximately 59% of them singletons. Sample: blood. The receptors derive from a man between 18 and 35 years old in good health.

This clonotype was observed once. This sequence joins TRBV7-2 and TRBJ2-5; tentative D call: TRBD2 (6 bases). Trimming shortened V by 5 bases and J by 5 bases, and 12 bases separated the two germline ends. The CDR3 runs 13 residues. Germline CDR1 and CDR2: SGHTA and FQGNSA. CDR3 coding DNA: TGTGCCAGCAGCGTACAGGAGGGGGAGACCCAGTACTTC. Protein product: CASSVQEGETQYF.

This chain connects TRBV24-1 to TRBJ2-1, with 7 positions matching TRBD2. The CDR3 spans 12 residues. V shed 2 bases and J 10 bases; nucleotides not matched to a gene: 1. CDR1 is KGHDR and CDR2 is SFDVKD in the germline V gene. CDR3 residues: CATSDYSGEQFF. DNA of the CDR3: TGTGCCACCAGTGATTATAGCGGGGAGCAGTTCTTC.

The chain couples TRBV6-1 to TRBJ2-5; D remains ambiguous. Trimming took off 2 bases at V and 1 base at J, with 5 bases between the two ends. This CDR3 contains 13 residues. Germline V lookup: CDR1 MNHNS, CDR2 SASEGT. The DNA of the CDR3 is TGTGCCAGCAGTGAACACAGCCAAGAGACCCAGTACTTC. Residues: CASSEHSQETQYF.

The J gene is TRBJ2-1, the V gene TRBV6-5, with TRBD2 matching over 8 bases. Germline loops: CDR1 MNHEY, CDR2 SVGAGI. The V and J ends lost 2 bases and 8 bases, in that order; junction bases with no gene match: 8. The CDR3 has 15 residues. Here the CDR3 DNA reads TGTGCCAGCAGTTACGGGACTAGTTTTGGCTATGAGCAGTTCTTC. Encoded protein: CASSYGTSFGYEQFF.

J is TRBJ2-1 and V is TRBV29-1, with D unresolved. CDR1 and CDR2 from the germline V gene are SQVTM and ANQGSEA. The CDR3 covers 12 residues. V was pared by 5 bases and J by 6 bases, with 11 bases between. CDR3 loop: CSVHRSSNEQFF. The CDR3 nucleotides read TGCAGCGTTCACCGGAGCTCCAATGAGCAGTTCTTC.

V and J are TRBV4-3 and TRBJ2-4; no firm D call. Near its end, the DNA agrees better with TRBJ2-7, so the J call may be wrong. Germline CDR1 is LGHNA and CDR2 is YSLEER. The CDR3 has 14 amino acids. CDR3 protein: CASSPGQPAYEQYF. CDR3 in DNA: TGCGCCAGCAGCCCCGGTCAACCAGCCTACGAGCAGTACTTC.

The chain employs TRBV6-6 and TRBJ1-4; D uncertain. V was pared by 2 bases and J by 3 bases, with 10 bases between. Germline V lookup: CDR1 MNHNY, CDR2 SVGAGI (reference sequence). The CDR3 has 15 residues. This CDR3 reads CASSYGGWPNEKLFF. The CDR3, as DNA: TGTGCCAGCAGTTACGGAGGGTGGCCTAATGAAAAACTGTTTTTT.

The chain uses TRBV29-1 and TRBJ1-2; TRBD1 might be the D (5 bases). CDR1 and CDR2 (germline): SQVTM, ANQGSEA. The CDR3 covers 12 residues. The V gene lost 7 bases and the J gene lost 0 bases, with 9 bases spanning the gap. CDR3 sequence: CSGGDPNYGYTF. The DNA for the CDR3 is TGCAGCGGGGGGGACCCTAACTATGGCTACACCTTC.

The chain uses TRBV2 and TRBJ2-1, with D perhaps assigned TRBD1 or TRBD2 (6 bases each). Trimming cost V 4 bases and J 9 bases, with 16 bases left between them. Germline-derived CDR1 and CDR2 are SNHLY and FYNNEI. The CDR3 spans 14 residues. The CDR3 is CASSVHDRRGEQFF. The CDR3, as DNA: TGTGCCAGCAGTGTACACGACAGGCGGGGTGAGCAGTTCTTC.

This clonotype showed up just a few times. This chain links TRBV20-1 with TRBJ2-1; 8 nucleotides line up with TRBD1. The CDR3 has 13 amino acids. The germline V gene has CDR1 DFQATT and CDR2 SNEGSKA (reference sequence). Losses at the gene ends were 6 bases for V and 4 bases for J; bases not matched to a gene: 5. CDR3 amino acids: CSAYRTGYNEQFF. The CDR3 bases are TGCAGTGCGTATCGGACAGGGTACAATGAGCAGTTCTTC.

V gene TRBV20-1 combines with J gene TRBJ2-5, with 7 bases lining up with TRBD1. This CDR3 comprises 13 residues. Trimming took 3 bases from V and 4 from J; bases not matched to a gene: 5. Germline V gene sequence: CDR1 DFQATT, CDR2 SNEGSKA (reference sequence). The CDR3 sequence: CSARTGIGETQYF. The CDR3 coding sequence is TGCAGTGCTAGGACAGGGATCGGAGAGACCCAGTACTTC.

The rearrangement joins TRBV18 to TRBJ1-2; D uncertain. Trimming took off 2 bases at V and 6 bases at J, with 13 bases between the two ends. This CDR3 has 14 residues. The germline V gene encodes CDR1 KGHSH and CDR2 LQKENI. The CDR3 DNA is TGTGCCAGCTCACCAACGGAGCGTATTAATGGCTACACCTTC. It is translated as CASSPTERINGYTF.

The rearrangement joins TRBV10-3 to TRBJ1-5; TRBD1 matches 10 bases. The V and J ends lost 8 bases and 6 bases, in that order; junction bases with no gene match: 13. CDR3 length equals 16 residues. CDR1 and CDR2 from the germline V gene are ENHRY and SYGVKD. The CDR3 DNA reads TGTGCCATCGGTGGCCGGACAGGGGGTAGCCGTCAGCCCCAGCATTTT. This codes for CAIGGRTGGSRQPQHF.

The CDR3 region has the DNA TGCGCCAGCAGCCAAGAAAGAGGGCTGGGCACTGAAGCTTTCTTT. It translates to CASSQERGLGTEAFF. V is TRBV4-1 and J is TRBJ1-1; D gene ambiguous. CDR1 and CDR2 (germline): MGHRA, YSYEKL. This CDR3 is built from 15 residues. With 0 bases removed from V and 4 bases from J, the gap between germline ends came to 12 bases.

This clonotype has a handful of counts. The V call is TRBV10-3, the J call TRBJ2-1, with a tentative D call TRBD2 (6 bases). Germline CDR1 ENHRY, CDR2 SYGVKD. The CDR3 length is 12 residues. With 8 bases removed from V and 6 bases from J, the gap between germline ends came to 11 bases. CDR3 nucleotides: TGTGCCATCGCTGGGACTTCCAATGAGCAGTTCTTC. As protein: CAIAGTSNEQFF.

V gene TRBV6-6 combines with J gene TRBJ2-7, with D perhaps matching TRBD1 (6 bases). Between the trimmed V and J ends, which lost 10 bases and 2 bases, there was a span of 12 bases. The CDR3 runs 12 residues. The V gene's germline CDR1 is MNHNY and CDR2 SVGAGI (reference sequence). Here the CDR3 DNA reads TGTGCCACAAGGACAGCCGCCTACGAGCAGTACTTC. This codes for CATRTAAYEQYF.

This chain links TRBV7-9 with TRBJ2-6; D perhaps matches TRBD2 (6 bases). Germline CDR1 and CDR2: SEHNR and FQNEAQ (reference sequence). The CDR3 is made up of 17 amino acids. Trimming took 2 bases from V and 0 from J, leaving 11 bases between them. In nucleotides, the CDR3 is TGTGCCAGCAGCTTAATTGGAGCGGGCTCTGGGGCCAACGTCCTGACTTTC. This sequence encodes CASSLIGAGSGANVLTF.

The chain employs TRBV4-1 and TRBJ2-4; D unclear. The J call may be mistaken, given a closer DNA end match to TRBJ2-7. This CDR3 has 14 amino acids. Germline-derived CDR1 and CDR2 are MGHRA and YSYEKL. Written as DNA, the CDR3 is TGCGCCAGCAGCCAGTGGCAGAATGGTGGCGAGCAGTACTTC. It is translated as CASSQWQNGGEQYF.

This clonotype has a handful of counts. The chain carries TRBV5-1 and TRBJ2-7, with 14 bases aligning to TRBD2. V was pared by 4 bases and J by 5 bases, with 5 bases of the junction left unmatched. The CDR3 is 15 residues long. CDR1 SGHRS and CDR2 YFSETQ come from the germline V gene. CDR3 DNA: TGCGCCAGCAGCCAAGGGACTAGCGGGAGCCACGAGCAGTACTTC. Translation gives CASSQGTSGSHEQYF.

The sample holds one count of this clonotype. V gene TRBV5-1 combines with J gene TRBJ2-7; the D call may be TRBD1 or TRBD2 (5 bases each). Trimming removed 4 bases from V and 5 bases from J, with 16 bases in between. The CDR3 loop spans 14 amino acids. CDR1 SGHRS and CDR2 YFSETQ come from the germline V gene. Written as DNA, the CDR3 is TGCGCCAGCAGCCTTTGGGGGTCTCCCAACGAGCAGTACTTC. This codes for CASSLWGSPNEQYF.

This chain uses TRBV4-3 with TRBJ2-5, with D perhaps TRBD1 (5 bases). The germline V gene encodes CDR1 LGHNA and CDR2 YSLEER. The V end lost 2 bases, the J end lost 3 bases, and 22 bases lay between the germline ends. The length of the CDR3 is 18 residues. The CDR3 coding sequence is TGCGCCAGCAGCCAATTAATGGGGCCAGGGCCCGCCAAAGAGACCCAGTACTTC. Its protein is CASSQLMGPGPAKETQYF.

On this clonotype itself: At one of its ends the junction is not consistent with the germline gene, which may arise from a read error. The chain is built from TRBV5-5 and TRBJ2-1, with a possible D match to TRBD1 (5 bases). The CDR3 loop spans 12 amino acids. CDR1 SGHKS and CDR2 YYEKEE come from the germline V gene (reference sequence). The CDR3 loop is CASSWTDKEQFF. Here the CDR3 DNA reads TGTGCCAGCAGCTGGACGGACAAGGAGCAGTTCTTC.

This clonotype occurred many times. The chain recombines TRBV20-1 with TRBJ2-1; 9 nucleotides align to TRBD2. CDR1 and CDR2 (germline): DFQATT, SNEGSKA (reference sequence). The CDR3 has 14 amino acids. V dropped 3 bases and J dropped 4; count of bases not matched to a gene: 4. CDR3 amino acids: CSARLREGYNEQFF. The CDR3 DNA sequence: TGCAGTGCTAGGTTGCGGGAGGGATACAATGAGCAGTTCTTC.